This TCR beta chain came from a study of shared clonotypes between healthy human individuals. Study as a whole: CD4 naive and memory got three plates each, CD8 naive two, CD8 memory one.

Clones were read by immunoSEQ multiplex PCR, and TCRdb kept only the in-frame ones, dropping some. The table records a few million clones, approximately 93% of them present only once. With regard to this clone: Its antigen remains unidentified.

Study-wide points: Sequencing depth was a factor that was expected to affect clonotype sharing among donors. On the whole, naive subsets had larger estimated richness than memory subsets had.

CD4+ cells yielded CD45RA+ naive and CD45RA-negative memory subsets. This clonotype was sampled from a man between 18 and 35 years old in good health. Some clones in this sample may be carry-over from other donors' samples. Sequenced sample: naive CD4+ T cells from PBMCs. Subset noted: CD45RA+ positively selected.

In DNA, the CDR3 is TGTGCCAGTAGGGGAGGGACGGAGAACTATGGCTACACCTTC. As protein: CASRGGTENYGYTF. The rearrangement links TRBV19 to TRBJ1-2; TRBD1 is a possible D gene (5 bases). The CDR3 contains 14 residues. CDR1 is LNHDA, CDR2 SQIVND, per germline (reference sequence). Trimming pared 6 bases from V and 2 bases from J, leaving 13 bases between.